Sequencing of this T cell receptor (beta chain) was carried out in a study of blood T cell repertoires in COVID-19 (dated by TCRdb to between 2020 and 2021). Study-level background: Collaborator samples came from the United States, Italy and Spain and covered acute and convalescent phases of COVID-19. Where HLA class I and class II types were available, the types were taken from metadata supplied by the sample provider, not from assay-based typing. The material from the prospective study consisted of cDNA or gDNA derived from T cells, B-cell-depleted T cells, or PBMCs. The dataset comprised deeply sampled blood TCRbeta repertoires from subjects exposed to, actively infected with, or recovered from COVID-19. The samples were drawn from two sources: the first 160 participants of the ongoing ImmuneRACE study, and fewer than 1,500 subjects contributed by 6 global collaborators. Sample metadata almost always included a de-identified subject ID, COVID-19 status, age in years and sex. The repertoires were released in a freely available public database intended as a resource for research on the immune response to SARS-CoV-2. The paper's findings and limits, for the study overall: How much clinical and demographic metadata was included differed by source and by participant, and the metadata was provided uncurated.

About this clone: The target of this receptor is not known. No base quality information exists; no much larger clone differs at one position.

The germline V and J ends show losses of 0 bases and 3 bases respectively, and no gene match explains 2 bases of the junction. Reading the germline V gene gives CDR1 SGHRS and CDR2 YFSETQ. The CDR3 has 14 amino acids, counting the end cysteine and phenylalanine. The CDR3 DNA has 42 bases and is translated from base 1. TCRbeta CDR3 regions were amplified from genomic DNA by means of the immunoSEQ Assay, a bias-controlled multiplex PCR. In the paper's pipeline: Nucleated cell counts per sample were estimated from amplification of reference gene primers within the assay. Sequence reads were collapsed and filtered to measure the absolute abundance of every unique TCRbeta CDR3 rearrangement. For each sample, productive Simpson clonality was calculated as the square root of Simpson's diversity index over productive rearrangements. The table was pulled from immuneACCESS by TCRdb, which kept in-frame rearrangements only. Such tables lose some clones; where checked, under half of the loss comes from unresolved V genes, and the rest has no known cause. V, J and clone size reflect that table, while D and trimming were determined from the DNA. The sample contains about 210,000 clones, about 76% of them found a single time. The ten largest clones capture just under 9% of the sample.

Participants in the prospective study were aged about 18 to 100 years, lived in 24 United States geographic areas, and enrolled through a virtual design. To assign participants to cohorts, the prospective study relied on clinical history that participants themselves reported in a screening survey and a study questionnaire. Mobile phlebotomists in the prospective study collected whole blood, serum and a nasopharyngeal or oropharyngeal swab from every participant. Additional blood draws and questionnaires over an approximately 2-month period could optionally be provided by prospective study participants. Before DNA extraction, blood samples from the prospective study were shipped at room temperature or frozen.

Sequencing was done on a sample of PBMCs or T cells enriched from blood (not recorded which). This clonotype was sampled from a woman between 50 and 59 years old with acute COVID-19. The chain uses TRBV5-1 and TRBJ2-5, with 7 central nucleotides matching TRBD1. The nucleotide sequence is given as TGCGCCAGCAGCTTGGCCGGGACAGAAGAGACCCAGTACTTC. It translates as CASSLAGTEETQYF. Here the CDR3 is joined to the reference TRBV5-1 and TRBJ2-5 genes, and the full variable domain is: KAGVTQTPRYLIKTRGQQVTLSCSPISGHRSVSWYQQTPGQGLQFLFEYFSETQRNKGNFPGRFSGRQFSNSRSEMNVSTLELGDSALYLCASSLAGTEETQYFGPGTRLLVL.